This TCR beta chain was sequenced in a study of beta chain features in type 1 diabetes. Overall study results and limits: There was a moderate but significant shortening of TCRB CDR3s in all four CD4+ subsets of Type 1 diabetes patients. cDNA-based reads could over-represent cells with high TCR expression.

This clone was found a few times. No antigen is known for it. This CDR3 is built from 15 residues. From germline, CDR1 is LNHDA and CDR2 SQIVND (reference sequence). J gave up 7 bases and V 6 bases, and 7 bases lay outside the gene matches. As every portion of the isolated RNA was reverse transcribed, the sequencing read expressed TCRB transcripts. Here immunoSEQ multiplex PCR was the method, and the copy in TCRdb shows in-frame clones only, minus some. The sample lists under 950,000 clones, 15% to 20% occurring once. The rearrangement joins TRBV19 to TRBJ2-1, with TRBD1 identical over 12 bases. The sequence was obtained from a woman under 30 in good health. The sample consisted of naive CD4+ T cells from blood. The CDR3 nucleotides are TGTGCCAGTAGCCAACCGGGACAGGGGGCTAATGAGCAGTTCTTC. Protein product: CASSQPGQGANEQFF.